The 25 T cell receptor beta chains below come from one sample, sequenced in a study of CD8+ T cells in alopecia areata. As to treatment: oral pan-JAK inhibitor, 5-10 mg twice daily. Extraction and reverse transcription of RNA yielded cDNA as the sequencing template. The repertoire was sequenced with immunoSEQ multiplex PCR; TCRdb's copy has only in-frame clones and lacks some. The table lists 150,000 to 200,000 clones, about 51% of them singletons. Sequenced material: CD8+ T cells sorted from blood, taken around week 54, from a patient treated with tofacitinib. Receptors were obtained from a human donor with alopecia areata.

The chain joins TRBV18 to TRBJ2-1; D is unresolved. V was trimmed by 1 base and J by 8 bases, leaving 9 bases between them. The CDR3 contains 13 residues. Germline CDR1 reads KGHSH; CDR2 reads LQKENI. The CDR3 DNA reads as TGTGCCAGCTCACCACAACAGAAAGATGAGCAGTTCTTC. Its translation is CASSPQQKDEQFF.

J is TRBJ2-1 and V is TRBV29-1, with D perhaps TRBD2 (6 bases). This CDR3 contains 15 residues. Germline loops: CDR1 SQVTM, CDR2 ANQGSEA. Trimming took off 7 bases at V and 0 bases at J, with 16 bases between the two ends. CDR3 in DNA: TGCAGCGCGAGGGACTCCACGAGCTCCTACAATGAGCAGTTCTTC. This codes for CSARDSTSSYNEQFF.

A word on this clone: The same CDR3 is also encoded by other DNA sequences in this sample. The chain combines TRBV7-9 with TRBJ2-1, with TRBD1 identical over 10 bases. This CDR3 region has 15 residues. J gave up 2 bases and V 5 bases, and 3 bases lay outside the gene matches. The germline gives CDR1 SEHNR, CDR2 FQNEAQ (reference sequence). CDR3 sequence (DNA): TGTGCCAGCAGCCTCGGACAGGGGGCCTACAATGAGCAGTTCTTC. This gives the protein CASSLGQGAYNEQFF. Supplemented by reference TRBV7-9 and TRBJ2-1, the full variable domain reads DTGVSQNPRHKITKRGQNVTFRCDPISEHNRLYWYRQTLGQGPEFLTYFQNEAQLEKSRLLSDRFSAERPKGSFSTLEIQRTEQGDSAMYLCASSLGQGAYNEQFFGPGTRLTVL.

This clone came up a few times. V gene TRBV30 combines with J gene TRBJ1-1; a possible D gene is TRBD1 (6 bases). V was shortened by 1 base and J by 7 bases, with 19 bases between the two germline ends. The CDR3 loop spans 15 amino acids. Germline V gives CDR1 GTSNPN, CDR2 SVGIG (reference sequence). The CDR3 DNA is TGTGCCTGGAGTGGGGTGGACAGCCGGCTCCTTGAAGCTTTCTTT. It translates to CAWSGVDSRLLEAFF.

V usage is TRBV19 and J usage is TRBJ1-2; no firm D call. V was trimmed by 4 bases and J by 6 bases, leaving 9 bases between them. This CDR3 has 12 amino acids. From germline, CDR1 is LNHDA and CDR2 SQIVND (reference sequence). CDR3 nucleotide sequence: TGTGCCAGTAGTAGAACACGGGATGGCTACACCTTC. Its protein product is CASSRTRDGYTF.

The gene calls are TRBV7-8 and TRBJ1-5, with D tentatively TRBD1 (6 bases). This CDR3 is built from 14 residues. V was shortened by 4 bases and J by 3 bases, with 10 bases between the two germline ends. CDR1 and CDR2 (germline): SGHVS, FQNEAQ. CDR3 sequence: CASSSRGFNQPQHF. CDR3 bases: TGTGCCAGCAGCTCCAGGGGTTTCAATCAGCCCCAGCATTTT. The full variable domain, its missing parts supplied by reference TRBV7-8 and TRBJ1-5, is GAGVSQSPRYKVAKRGQDVALRCDPISGHVSLFWYQQALGQGPEFLTYFQNEAQLDKSGLPSDRFFAERPEGSVSTLKIQRTQQEDSAVYLCASSSRGFNQPQHFGDGTRLSIL.

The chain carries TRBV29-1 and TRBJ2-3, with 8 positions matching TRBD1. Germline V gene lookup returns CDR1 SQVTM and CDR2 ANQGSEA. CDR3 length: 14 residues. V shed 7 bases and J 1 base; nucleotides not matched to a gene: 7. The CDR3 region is CSARGTGRTDTQYF. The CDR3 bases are TGCAGCGCCCGTGGGACAGGACGCACAGATACGCAGTATTTT.

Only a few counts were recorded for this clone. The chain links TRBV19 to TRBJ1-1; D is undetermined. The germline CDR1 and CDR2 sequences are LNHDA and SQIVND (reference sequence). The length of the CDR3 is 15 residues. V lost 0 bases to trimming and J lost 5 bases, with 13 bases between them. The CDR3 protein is CASSIDPGVRTEAFF. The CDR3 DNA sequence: TGTGCCAGTAGTATAGATCCAGGAGTAAGAACTGAAGCTTTCTTT.

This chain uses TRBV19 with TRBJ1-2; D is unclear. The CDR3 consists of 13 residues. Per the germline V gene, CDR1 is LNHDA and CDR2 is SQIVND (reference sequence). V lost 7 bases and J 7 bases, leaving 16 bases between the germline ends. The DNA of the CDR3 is TGTGCCAGTATCTCGGGGAGGTTCGGTGGCTACACCTTC. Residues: CASISGRFGGYTF.

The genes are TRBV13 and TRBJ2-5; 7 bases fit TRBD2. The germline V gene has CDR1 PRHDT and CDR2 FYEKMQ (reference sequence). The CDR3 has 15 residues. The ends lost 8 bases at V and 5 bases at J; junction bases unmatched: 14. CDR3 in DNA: TGTGCCAGCGACGAGGGCGGGGGAATGCTGGAGACCCAGTACTTC. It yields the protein CASDEGGGMLETQYF.

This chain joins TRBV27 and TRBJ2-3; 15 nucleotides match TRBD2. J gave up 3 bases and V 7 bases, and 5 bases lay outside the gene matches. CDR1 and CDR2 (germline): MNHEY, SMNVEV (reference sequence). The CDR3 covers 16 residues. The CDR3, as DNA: TGTGCCAGCAAGCTTGGGACTAGCGGGGGGACAGATACGCAGTATTTT. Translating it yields CASKLGTSGGTDTQYF.

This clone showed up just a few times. The CDR3 DNA follows: TGCAGCGTTACTCCCGGGGGGACAGATACGCAGTATTTT. Amino acid sequence: CSVTPGGTDTQYF. The chain is built from TRBV29-1 and TRBJ2-3; 7 positions agree with TRBD2. V lost 5 bases and J lost 3; bases outside the gene matches: 5. The CDR3 has 13 residues. Germline values: CDR1 SQVTM, CDR2 ANQGSEA.

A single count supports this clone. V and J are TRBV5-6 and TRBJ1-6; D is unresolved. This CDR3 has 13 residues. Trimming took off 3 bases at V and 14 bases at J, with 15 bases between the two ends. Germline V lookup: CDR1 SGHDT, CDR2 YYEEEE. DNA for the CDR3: TGTGCCAGCAGCTCGGCCATGGAGCTAGCCCTCCACTTT. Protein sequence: CASSSAMELALHF.

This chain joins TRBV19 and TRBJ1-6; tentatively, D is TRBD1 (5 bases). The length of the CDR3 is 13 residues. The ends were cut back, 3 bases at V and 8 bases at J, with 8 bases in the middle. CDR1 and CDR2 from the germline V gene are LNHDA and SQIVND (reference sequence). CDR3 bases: TGTGCCAGTAGTATGACAGTGGATTCACCCCTCCACTTT. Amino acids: CASSMTVDSPLHF.

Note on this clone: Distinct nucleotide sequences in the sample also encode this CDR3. The CDR3 region has the DNA TGCGCCAGCAGCCCGGGCCCAGGGGAGACCCAGTACTTC. Its translation is CASSPGPGETQYF. The V gene is TRBV5-1, the J gene TRBJ2-5; possibly TRBD1 for D (5 bases). Germline V gives CDR1 SGHRS, CDR2 YFSETQ. V was trimmed by 4 bases and J by 5 bases, leaving 12 bases between them. The CDR3 runs to 13 residues.

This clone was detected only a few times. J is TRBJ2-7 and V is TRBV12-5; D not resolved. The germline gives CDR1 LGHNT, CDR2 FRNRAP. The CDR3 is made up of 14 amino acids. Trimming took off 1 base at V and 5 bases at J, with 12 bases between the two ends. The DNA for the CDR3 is TGTGCTAGTGGTTTGGACGTACCTCTGGACGAGCAGTACTTC. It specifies CASGLDVPLDEQYF. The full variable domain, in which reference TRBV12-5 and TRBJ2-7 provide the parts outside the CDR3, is DARVTQTPRHKVTEMGQEVTMRCQPILGHNTVFWYRQTMMQGLELLAYFRNRAPLDDSGMPKDRFSAEMPDATLATLKIQPSEPRDSAVYFCASGLDVPLDEQYFGPGTRLTVT.

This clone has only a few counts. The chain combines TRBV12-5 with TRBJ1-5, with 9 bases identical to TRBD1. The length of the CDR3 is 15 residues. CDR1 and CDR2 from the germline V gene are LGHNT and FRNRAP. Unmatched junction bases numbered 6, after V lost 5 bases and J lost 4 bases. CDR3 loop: CASGPGQGLNQPQHF. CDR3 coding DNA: TGTGCTAGTGGTCCCGGACAGGGGCTGAATCAGCCCCAGCATTTT.

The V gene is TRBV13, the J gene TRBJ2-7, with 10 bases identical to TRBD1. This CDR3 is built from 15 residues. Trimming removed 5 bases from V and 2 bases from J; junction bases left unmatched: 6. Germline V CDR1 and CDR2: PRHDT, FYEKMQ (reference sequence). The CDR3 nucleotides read TGTGCCAGCAGCATCCGGACAGGGGGGACCTACGAGCAGTACTTC. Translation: CASSIRTGGTYEQYF.

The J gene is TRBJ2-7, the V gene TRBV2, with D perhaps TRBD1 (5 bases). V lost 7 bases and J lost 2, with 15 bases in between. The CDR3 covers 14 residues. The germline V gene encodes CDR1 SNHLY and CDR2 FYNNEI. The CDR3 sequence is CASTHSGRPYEQYF. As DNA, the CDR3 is TGTGCCAGCACACATTCAGGGCGGCCCTACGAGCAGTACTTC.

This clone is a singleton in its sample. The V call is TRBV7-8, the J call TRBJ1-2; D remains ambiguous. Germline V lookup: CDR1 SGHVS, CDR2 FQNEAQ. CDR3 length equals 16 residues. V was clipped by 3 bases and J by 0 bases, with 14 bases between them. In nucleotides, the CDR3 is TGTGCCAGCAGCTTCGGAGCGAGCATTTCTAACTATGGCTACACCTTC. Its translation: CASSFGASISNYGYTF.

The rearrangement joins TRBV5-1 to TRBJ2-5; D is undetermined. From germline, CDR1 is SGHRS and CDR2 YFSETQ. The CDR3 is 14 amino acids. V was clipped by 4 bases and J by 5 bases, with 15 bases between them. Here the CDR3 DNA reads TGCGCCAGCAGCCTCGTAGAACTCCAGGAGACCCAGTACTTC. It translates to CASSLVELQETQYF.

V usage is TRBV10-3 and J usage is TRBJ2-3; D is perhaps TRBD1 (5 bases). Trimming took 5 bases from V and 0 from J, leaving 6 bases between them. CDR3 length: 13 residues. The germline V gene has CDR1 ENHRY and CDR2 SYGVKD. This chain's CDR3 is CAISQGSTDTQYF. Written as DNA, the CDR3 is TGTGCCATCAGTCAGGGTAGCACAGATACGCAGTATTTT.

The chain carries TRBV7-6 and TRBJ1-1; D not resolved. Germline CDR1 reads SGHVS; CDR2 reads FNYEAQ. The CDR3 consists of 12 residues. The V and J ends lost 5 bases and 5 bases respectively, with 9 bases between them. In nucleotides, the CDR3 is TGTGCCAGCAGCCCGGCTACGACTGAAGCTTTCTTT. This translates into CASSPATTEAFF.

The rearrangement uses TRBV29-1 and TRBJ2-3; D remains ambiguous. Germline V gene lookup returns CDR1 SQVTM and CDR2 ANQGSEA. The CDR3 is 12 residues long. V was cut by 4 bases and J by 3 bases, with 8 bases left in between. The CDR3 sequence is CSVVAGTDTQYF. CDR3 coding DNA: TGCAGCGTTGTTGCCGGGACAGATACGCAGTATTTT.

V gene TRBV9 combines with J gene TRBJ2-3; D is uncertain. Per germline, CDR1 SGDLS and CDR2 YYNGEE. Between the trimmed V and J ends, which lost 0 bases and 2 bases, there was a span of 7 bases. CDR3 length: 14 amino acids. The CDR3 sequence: CASSVDVYTDTQYF. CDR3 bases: TGTGCCAGCAGCGTAGATGTGTACACAGATACGCAGTATTTT.